This record looks at one T cell receptor (beta chain) sequence and its context. The target antigen is unknown. The junction departs from the called germline gene at one end, perhaps through a read error. CDR3 length equals 16 residues. Germline V gene data show CDR1 as LGHNA and CDR2 as YNFKEQ. Primers for the PCR totalled 60 Vbeta and 13 Jbeta. The table came from immunoSEQ multiplex PCR; TCRdb's copy has only in-frame clones and leaves some out. The profile covers under 85,000 clones, with over 70% appearing a single time and around 1.5% taken by the ten largest. The sample originates from a study of cytomegalovirus exposure and HLA in healthy donors. Study-level findings and limits: Sequencing likely caused a cluster of highly shared sequence variants. Immune exposure was documented only through CMV serostatus.

This chain uses TRBV4-2 with TRBJ2-6; TRBD1 matches 10 bases. What was sequenced was PBMCs. The sequence derives from a man aged 40-49 years in good health and CMV-seronegative. CDR3 sequence reads: CASEATGGAGANGLTF. In nucleotides, the CDR3 is TGTGCCAGTGAGGCGACAGGGGGCGCTGGGGCCAACGGCCTGACTTTC.